This T cell receptor (beta chain) was captured by sequencing in a study of cytomegalovirus exposure and HLA in healthy donors (dated by TCRdb to the late 2010s). About the full investigation: An earlier analysis of roughly 500 of the donors reported 250 to 300 Gb of sequence data and 117 million unique TCR beta sequences from 150 million to 200 million T cells. The aim of the study was to test whether cataloging public T cell receptors could identify signatures of past pathogen exposure. Five DR-DQ haplotypes were treated as single units for association and clustering because of strong linkage in the cohort. Rather than using new phenotypic data, the later analysis identified candidate immune exposures from TCR beta sequences and from how often those sequences occurred across donors. To predict cytomegalovirus infection status, the study combined high-throughput TCR immunosequencing, statistical association of individual TCRs with disease status, and machine learning. A later genetic analysis used genome-wide SNP genotypes for about 55% of the 666 donors, treating that subset as a discovery cohort. Of the 350 to 450 genotyped donors, 70% to 90% were placed in the genetic ancestry cluster associated with self-reported Caucasian donors. Typing coverage differed by locus: A, B, C, DRB1 and DQB1 were typed in about 620-630 donors, DQA1 in roughly 510, DPA1 in approximately 610, and DPB1 in 472. Every discovery cohort repertoire had been produced on one sequencing platform. Donor age, sex, ethnicity and CMV serostatus were compiled together with the repertoire data. The T cell repertoires of 666 subjects were profiled by immunosequencing and related to cytomegalovirus serostatus. Both class I and class II loci were covered by HLA typing, at four-digit resolution. Along with the 666-subject first cohort, a separate validation cohort of roughly 110 different subjects was used. An earlier analysis of about 600 of the donors used high-throughput TCR beta sequencing to judge whether each TCR beta V gene segment behaved as functional or pseudogenic. Approximately 330 gigabases of sequencing data and 91 million or so unique TCR sequences made up an early release that covered approximately 620 HLA-typed donors. A later analysis re-analyzed previously published TCR beta repertoires from about 600 donors and added high-resolution HLA genotyping to study TCR occurrence patterns. On average, around 200,000 unique TCR beta nucleotide sequences were sequenced per donor among about 400 genotyped donors of the cohort, with 15% to 20% of those sequences being non-productive. Results and caveats for the whole study, not just this receptor: A group of highly shared sequence variants was considered likely to be a technical artifact of the sequencing pipeline. Immune exposure information for the cohort was limited to CMV serostatus. Compared with the approximately 720-donor mean, donors in an Asian-associated ancestry cluster had fewer N-insertions in productive TCRs, according to a later genetic analysis. Because HLA typing was unavailable for some donors at each locus, only the typed subset was used in association tests. An association between a missense DCLRE1C variant and V-gene and J-gene trimming of TCR beta chains was found in a later genetic analysis and replicated in an independent cohort. Some IMGT-functional V segments, including TRBV6-2 and TRBV6-3, could not be distinguished by the 87-base-pair reads and were therefore excluded. According to the authors, the approach could potentially be generalized to other disease states and immunological phenotypes. A later analysis found that HLA-associated TCR beta chains were more clonally expanded and had lower generation probabilities than equally common non-associated chains. Three of the identified cytomegalovirus-associated TCR beta chains were confirmed in vitro to be specific for cytomegalovirus antigens. Most TCR sequences were observed very rarely across donors, whereas some public TCRs were present in many individuals. Linkage disequilibrium might explain the correlated functional status among segregating V segments, but an unknown experimental factor could not be ruled out. A further reported finding was that TCR beta sequences accurately predicted the HLA-A and HLA-B alleles for most subjects in the first cohort. Presence/absence analyses assumed roughly uniform sequencing depth across donors, an assumption that may not hold. In a later analysis, TCR association rates were found to vary across HLA loci, with the most associated TCRs seen for DRB1 alleles and the fewest for HLA-C alleles. In an earlier analysis of some 540 of the donors, most TCR beta V segments appeared in productive rearrangements about 87% or about 30% of the time, broadly matching IMGT annotations. The study listed 150 to 200 TCR beta chains as associated with cytomegalovirus. In a later analysis, most CMV-associated TCR beta chains were found to appear HLA-restricted, with HLA associations seemingly driven largely by CMV exposure. Because counts were too low, seventeen rarely observed V segments, including chromosome 9 orphons, were excluded from the earlier analysis of some 540 of the donors. The classifier was reported to diagnose cytomegalovirus status with high specificity and sensitivity in both the original and validation cohorts. Strong co-occurrence of HLA alleles, especially DR and DQ, made assigning TCR associations to individual alleles difficult. This cohort had only TCR beta chains sequenced, and the lack of alpha or paired-chain data limited which features could be detected. According to a later analysis, parvovirus B19, influenza, CMV and Epstein-Barr virus appeared linked to several top co-occurrence clusters. In a later analysis, some 18,000 TCR beta sequences were associated with specific HLA alleles at a false discovery rate of 0.05.

The CDR3 starts with the cysteine, ends with the phenylalanine, and has 14 residues. The kept DNA is CDR3 alone, 42 bases in frame from the first base. Reading the germline V gene gives CDR1 SGHDT and CDR2 YYEEEE. For this clone: No cognate antigen has been identified for it. Germline and junction disagree at one end, which may indicate a read error.

Receptors were amplified or captured by the immunoSEQ multiplex PCR assay. The multiplex PCR relied on a mix of 60 forward primers for TCR Vbeta segments and 13 reverse primers for TCR Jbeta segments. A multiplex PCR assay on genomic DNA amplified the CDR3 region of rearranged TCR beta genes. Amplified TCR beta libraries were sequenced as 87-base-pair reads on the Illumina HiSeq System. The study's processing was this. Across the 700 or so repertoires, a later analysis counted approximately 75 million unique TCR beta chains, roughly 11 million of which were shared by at least two donors. Raw reads were error-corrected and collapsed into unique sequences with a nearest-neighbor algorithm that merged closely related sequences to remove PCR and sequencing errors. V, D and J gene segments were assigned by aligning CDR3 sequences to IMGT reference sequences. For a sequence to be retained, a match of at least six nucleotides was required to both a V gene segment and a J gene segment. A rearrangement counted as productive if the CDR3 had no stop codons and remained in frame with V and J, and every other rearrangement counted as non-productive. Following IMGT convention, CDR3 was defined as the stretch from the second conserved V-encoded cysteine up to the conserved J-encoded phenylalanine. The earlier analysis of fewer than 750 of the donors excluded sequences that lacked an unambiguous match to a single V gene segment. An earlier analysis of just under 600 of the donors called V segments functional above 56.7% productive rearrangements and segregating when the between-donor standard deviation exceeded 5%. To diagnose cytomegalovirus status from the catalog of TCR beta chain sequences, a statistical classification framework was built. A later analysis assigned V and J genes by comparing TCR nucleotide sequences with IMGT/GENE-DB human TR gene sequences. The TCRdist pipeline was used in a later analysis to assign CDR3 sequences and most-parsimonious VDJ recombination scenarios. A later analysis defined each TCR beta chain by its CDR3 amino acid sequence plus V-gene family, and excluded reads lacking a unique V-gene family. In a later analysis, around 600 highly shared, low-generation-probability nucleotide sequences were removed to address suspected cross-contamination and a sequencing artifact. A later analysis calculated a clonal expansion index for each public chain from normalized within-repertoire ranks of inferred template counts. In a later analysis, generation probabilities were computed with a VDJ recombination model fitted to out-of-frame rearrangements, and the resulting probabilities were checked against IGoR. In a later analysis, TCR-TCR, TCR-HLA and TCR-CMV co-occurrence was scored with hypergeometric tests, and a repertoire-size bias correction was applied to TCR pairs. False discovery rates were estimated in a later analysis by permuting HLA or CMV assignments 20 times. In a later analysis, co-occurring TCRs were grouped using DBSCAN, with TCRdist sequence similarity added in when clustering inside HLA-allele-positive subsets. For co-occurrence clustering, repertoires with fewer than 30,000 or more than 120,000 public chains were excluded, along with roughly 5 repertoires with anomalous nucleotide sharing. In TCRdb, the immuneACCESS table is reduced to in-frame sequences with V and J assigned. These tables do not hold every clone; where another copy was compared, an unresolved V gene accounts for under half, and the others remain unexplained. D and trimming were read from the DNA, whereas the V and J calls and clone size are those reported in that table. Counted in this sample were around 130,000 clones; over 50% of them appeared once. The ten largest clones add up to about 8% of the sample.

The cohort consisted of 600 to 750 healthy bone marrow donors. At the time of sampling, every cohort member was nominally healthy, though immune exposures that went unrecorded were likely present. The donor was CMV seropositive and was included in the group of almost 300 seropositive cohort members. Every donor gave a peripheral blood sample, and the peripheral blood mononuclear cells from that sample were used for TCR beta sequencing. The Qiagen DNeasy Blood Extraction Kit was used to extract genomic DNA from the blood cell samples. Sequences were obtained from PBMCs. The chain is assembled from TRBV5-6 and TRBJ1-2; confidence is insufficient to name the D gene. This receptor was identified in a woman between 40 and 50 years old in good health and CMV-seropositive. This receptor carries the CDR3 CASSLVAANYGYPF. The DNA reads as follows: TGTGCCAGCAGCTTGGTTGCAGCCAACTATGGCTACCCCTTC.